Each of the 13 T cell receptor beta chains below was sequenced from the same sample in a study of OX40 agonist ivuxolimab in advanced cancers. The protocol was immunoSEQ multiplex PCR, while the TCRdb copy is restricted to in-frame clones and leaves out a portion. The sample contains about 58,000 clones, about 86% of which appear only once. The sequencing here drew on CD4+ or CD8+ T cells sorted from blood, taken in a trial of the OX40 agonist ivuxolimab. These receptors came from an adult with an advanced solid tumor such as melanoma, head and neck, liver or kidney cancer.

The V gene is TRBV7-8, the J gene TRBJ1-5; no definite D call. V dropped 4 bases and J dropped 0 bases, with 19 bases sitting between them. CDR1 SGHVS and CDR2 FQNEAQ come from the germline V gene. This CDR3 has 18 residues. In DNA form, the CDR3 reads TGTGCCAGCAGCTATAACCCGGGAGTCAGCCTTAGCAATCAGCCCCAGCATTTT. Translation gives CASSYNPGVSLSNQPQHF. Drawing the rest from reference TRBV7-8 and TRBJ1-5, the complete variable domain is GAGVSQSPRYKVAKRGQDVALRCDPISGHVSLFWYQQALGQGPEFLTYFQNEAQLDKSGLPSDRFFAERPEGSVSTLKIQRTQQEDSAVYLCASSYNPGVSLSNQPQHFGDGTRLSIL.

This chain uses TRBV7-9 with TRBJ1-2, with D unclear. Looked up from germline, CDR1 is SEHNR and CDR2 is FQNEAQ (reference sequence). The CDR3 covers 14 residues. V lost 2 bases, J lost 9 bases, and 16 bases lay in between. The CDR3 loop reads CASSLTLLVGSYTF. The DNA for the CDR3 is TGTGCCAGCAGCTTAACATTGCTAGTCGGGAGCTACACCTTC.

In its sample, this clone was seen once. J is TRBJ2-1 and V is TRBV27, with 10 positions matching TRBD1. Germline CDR1 reads MNHEY; CDR2 reads SMNVEV (reference sequence). V shed 5 bases, J shed 7 bases, and the junction held 11 bases outside the gene matches. CDR3 length equals 16 residues. The CDR3 spells CASSASVGTGENEQFF. DNA of the CDR3: TGTGCCAGCAGTGCCAGCGTTGGGACAGGGGAGAATGAGCAGTTCTTC.

The rearrangement uses TRBV4-1 and TRBJ1-4, with D possibly being TRBD1 (5 bases). Trimming took off 4 bases at V and 8 bases at J, with 14 bases between the two ends. From germline, CDR1 is MGHRA and CDR2 YSYEKL. This CDR3 is 14 amino acids long. CDR3 bases: TGCGCCAGCAGCCCCCGGGGGGATGGGGAAAAACTGTTTTTT. Translating gives CASSPRGDGEKLFF.

The gene calls are TRBV7-7 and TRBJ2-2; tentatively, D is TRBD2 (5 bases). Deletions cut 5 bases from V and 4 bases from J, with 14 bases between. CDR3 length equals 15 residues. Germline CDR1 SSHAT, CDR2 FNYEAQ (reference sequence). The CDR3 here is CASSPLAGSTGELFF. The CDR3 region has the DNA TGTGCCAGCAGCCCTCTAGCTGGTAGCACCGGGGAGCTGTTTTTT.

The DNA for the CDR3 is TGCGCCAGCAGCTTGGTTCCGAGCAATCAGCCCCAGCATTTT. It yields the protein CASSLVPSNQPQHF. This sequence joins TRBV5-1 and TRBJ1-5; D ambiguous. The CDR3 has 14 residues. Trimming took 0 bases from V and 1 from J, leaving 5 bases between them. Germline V gene sequence: CDR1 SGHRS, CDR2 YFSETQ.

The V and J genes are TRBV6-1 and TRBJ2-7; 7 bases map to TRBD2. Germline CDR1 MNHNS, CDR2 SASEGT. The CDR3 length is 15 residues. Trimming removed 2 bases from V and 2 bases from J; junction bases left unmatched: 6. The CDR3 region is CASSEQGTNPYEQYF. The CDR3 bases are TGTGCCAGCAGTGAACAAGGGACTAATCCCTACGAGCAGTACTTC.

J is TRBJ2-2 and V is TRBV7-9; 8 nucleotides line up with TRBD2. The CDR3 is 16 residues long. Germline values: CDR1 SEHNR, CDR2 FQNEAQ (reference sequence). The J segment lost 1 base and the V segment lost 3 bases, leaving 4 bases of the junction unmatched. In DNA, the CDR3 is TGTGCCAGCAGCTTGAGCGGGGGTCGGAACACCGGGGAGCTGTTTTTT. Protein sequence: CASSLSGGRNTGELFF.

Worth noting for this clone: The sample holds other DNA sequences that translate to the same CDR3. The chain joins TRBV18 to TRBJ2-2; unclear D gene. Looked up from germline, CDR1 is KGHSH and CDR2 is LQKENI. The length of the CDR3 is 14 residues. V was clipped by 3 bases and J by 2 bases, with 7 bases between them. The CDR3 protein is CASSPGSNTGELFF. In DNA, the CDR3 is TGTGCCAGCTCACCGGGGTCAAACACCGGGGAGCTGTTTTTT. The full variable domain, its missing parts supplied by reference TRBV18 and TRBJ2-2, is NAGVMQNPRHLVRRRGQEARLRCSPMKGHSHVYWYRQLPEEGLKFMVYLQKENIIDESGMPKERFSAEFPKEGPSILRIQQVVRGDSAAYFCASSPGSNTGELFFGEGSRLTVL.

V and J are TRBV25-1 and TRBJ2-1, with 9 bases aligning to TRBD1. Germline CDR1 is MGHDK and CDR2 is SYGVNS. Trimming took 0 bases from V and 9 from J; bases not matched to a gene: 3. This CDR3 comprises 14 residues. The DNA for the CDR3 is TGTGCCAGCAGTGAATATCCGGACAGGGGTGAGCAGTTCTTC. It translates to CASSEYPDRGEQFF.

This clone appeared a few times. This chain uses TRBV27 with TRBJ2-1; weak D call: TRBD2 (5 bases). This CDR3 is 13 amino acids long. CDR1 MNHEY and CDR2 SMNVEV come from the germline V gene (reference sequence). V was clipped by 8 bases and J by 8 bases, with 16 bases between them. Written as DNA, the CDR3 is TGTGCCAGCGGCTGGACTTCCGTCGATGAGCAGTTCTTC. It translates to CASGWTSVDEQFF.

The CDR3 DNA sequence: TGTGCCAGCAGTGAAGCAAGGGGGTGGGCGAACACTGAAGCTTTCTTT. Protein product: CASSEARGWANTEAFF. V is TRBV6-1 and J is TRBJ1-1, with a weak D call TRBD1 (6 bases). CDR1 and CDR2 (germline): MNHNS, SASEGT. Deletions cut 0 bases from V and 1 base from J, with 12 bases between. The CDR3 is made up of 16 amino acids.

This clone was counted a few times. This chain joins TRBV20-1 and TRBJ1-1; D gene uncertain. V lost 5 bases and J lost 1, with 5 bases in between. Per the germline V gene, CDR1 is DFQATT and CDR2 is SNEGSKA (reference sequence). The CDR3 extends over 11 amino acids. CDR3: CSALWNTEAFF. Written as DNA, the CDR3 is TGCAGTGCTCTGTGGAACACTGAAGCTTTCTTT.